This TCR beta chain was identified in a study of blood T cell repertoires in COVID-19. The table came from immunoSEQ multiplex PCR; TCRdb's copy has only in-frame clones and leaves some out. Seen here are about 250,000 clones, 70% to 85% observed once, and the top ten hold roughly 0.94%. V gave up 3 bases and J gave up 0 bases; unmatched junction bases: 15. CDR3 length: 19 amino acids. The germline V gene has CDR1 LNHNV and CDR2 YYDKDF (reference sequence). The sequenced sample was peripheral blood. The gene calls are TRBV15 and TRBJ2-7, with TRBD1 matching over 9 bases. The clonotype originates from a human donor with COVID-19, enrolled during active disease. The donor label of this sample is uncertain. The CDR3 sequence is CATSSYRDRARLSSYEQYF. The CDR3 coding sequence is TGTGCCACCAGCAGTTACCGGGACAGGGCACGCCTCAGCTCCTACGAGCAGTACTTC.